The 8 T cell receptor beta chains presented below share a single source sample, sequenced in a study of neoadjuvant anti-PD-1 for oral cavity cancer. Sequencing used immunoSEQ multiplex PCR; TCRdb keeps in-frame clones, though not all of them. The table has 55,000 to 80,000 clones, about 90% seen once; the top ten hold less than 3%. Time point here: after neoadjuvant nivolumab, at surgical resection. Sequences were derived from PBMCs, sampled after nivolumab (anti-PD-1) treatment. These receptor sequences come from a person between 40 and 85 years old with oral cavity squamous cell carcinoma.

The DNA for the CDR3 is TGTGCCTGGAGTGGAGGAACAGGGAGGATAGCTGAAGCTTTCTTT. Protein product: CAWSGGTGRIAEAFF. The chain couples TRBV30 to TRBJ1-1, with a weak D call TRBD1 (6 bases). The CDR3 runs 15 residues. Looked up from germline, CDR1 is GTSNPN and CDR2 is SVGIG (reference sequence). Trimming left V 1 base short and J 6 bases short, with 18 bases between.

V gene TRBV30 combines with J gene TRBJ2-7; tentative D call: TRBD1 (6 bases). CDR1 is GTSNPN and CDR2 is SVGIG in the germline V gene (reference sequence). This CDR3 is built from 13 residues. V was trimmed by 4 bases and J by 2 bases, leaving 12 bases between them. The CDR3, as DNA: TGTGCCTGGAACCGCTACAGGGCCTACGAGCAGTACTTC. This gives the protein CAWNRYRAYEQYF.

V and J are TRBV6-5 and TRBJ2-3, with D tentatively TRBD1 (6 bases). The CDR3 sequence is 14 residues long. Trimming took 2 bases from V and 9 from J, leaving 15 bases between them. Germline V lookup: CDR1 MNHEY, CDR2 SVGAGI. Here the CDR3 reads CASSYTYRDTTQYF. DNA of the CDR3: TGTGCCAGCAGTTACACCTACCGGGACACAACGCAGTATTTT.

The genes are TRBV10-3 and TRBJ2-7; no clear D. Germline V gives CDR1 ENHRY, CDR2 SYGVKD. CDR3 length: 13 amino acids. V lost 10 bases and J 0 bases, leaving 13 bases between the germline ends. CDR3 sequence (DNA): TGTGCCACCGCACGAAAGAGCTCCTACGAGCAGTACTTC. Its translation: CATARKSSYEQYF.

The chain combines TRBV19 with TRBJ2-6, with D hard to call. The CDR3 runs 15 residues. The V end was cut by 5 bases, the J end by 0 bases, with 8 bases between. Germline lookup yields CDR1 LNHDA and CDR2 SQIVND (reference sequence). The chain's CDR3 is CASSLHFSGANVLTF. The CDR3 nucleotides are TGTGCCAGTAGTTTACATTTCTCTGGGGCCAACGTCCTGACTTTC.

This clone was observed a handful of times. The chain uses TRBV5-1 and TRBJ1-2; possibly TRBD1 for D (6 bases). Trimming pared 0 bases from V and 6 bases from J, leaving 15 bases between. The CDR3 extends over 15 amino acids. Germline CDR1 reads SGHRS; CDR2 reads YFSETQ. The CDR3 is CASSLEGGFRDGYTF. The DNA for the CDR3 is TGCGCCAGCAGCTTGGAAGGGGGTTTTCGAGATGGCTACACCTTC.

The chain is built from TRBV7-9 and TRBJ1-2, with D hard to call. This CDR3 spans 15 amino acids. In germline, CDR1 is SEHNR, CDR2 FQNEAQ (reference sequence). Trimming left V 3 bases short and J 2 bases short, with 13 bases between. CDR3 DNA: TGTGCCAGCAGCTTGGACGGACGGCCCAACTATGGCTACACCTTC. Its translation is CASSLDGRPNYGYTF.

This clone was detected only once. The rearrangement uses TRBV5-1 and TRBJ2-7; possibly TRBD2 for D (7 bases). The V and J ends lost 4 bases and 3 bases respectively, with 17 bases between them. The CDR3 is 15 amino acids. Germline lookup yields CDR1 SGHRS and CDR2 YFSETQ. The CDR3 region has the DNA TGCGCCAGCAGCCCGGGCGCGGGGGCCGTCTACGAGCAGTACTTC. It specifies CASSPGAGAVYEQYF.